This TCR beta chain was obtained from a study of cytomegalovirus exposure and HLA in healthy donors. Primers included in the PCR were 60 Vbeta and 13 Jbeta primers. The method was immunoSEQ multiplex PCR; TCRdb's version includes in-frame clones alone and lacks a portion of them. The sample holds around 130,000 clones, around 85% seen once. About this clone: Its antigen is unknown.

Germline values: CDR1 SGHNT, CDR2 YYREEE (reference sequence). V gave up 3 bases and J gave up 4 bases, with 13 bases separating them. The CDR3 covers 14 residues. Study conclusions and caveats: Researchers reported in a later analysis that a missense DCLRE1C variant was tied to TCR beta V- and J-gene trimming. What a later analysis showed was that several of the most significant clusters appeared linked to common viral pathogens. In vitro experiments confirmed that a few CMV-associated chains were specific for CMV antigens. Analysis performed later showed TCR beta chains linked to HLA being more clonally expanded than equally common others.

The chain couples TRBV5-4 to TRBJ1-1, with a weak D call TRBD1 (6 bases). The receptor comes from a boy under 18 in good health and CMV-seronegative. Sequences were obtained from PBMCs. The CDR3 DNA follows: TGTGCCAGCAGCTACAGGGCAGATGGCACTGAAGCTTTCTTT. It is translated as CASSYRADGTEAFF.